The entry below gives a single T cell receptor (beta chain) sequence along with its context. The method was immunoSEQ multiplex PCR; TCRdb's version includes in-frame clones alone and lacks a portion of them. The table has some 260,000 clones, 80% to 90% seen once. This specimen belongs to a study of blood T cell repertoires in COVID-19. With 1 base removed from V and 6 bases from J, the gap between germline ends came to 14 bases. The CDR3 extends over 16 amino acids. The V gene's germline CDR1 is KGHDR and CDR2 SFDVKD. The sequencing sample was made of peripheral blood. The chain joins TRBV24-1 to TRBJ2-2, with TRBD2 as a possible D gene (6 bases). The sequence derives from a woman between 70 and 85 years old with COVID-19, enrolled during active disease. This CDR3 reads CATSDLAGGFAGELFF. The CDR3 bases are TGTGCCACCAGTGATTTAGCAGGAGGGTTCGCCGGGGAGCTGTTTTTT.